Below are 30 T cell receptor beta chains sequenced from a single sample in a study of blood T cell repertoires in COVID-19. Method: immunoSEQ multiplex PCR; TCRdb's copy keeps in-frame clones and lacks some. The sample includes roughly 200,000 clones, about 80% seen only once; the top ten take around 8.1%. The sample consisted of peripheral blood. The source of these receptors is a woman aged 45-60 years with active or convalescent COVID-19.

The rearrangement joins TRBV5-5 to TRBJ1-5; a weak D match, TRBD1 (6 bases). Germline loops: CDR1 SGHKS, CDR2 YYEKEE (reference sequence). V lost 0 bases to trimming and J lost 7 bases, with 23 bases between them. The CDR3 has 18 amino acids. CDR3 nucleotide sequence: TGTGCCAGCAGCTTGGCCGCCGTGACAGGACCTAGAGGGCAGCCCCAGCATTTT. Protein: CASSLAAVTGPRGQPQHF.

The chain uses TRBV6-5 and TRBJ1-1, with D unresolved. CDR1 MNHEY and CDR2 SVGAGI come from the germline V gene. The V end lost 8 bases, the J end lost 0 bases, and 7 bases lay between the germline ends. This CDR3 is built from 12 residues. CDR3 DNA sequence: TGTGCCAGCCGAACAGTGAACACTGAAGCTTTCTTT. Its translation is CASRTVNTEAFF.

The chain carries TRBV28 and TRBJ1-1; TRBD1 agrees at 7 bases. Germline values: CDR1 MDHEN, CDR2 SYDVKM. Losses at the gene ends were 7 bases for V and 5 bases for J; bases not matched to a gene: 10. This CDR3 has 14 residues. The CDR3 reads CASIGRQGKTEAFF. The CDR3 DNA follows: TGTGCCAGCATTGGCCGACAGGGAAAAACTGAAGCTTTCTTT.

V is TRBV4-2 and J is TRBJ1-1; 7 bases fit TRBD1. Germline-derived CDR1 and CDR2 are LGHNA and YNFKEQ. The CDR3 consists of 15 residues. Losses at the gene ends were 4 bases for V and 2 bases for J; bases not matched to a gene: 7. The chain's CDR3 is CASSPQGQRNTEAFF. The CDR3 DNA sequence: TGTGCCAGCAGCCCCCAGGGACAGCGAAACACTGAAGCTTTCTTT.

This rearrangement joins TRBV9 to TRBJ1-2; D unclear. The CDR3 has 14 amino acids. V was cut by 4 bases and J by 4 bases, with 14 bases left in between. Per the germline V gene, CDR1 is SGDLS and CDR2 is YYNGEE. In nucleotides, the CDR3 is TGTGCCAGCAGCCCCTCACTAGACGTCTATGGCTACACCTTC. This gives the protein CASSPSLDVYGYTF. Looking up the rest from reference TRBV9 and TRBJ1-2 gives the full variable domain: DSGVTQTPKHLITATGQRVTLRCSPRSGDLSVYWYQQSLDQGLQFLIQYYNGEERAKGNILERFSAQQFPDLHSELNLSSLELGDSALYFCASSPSLDVYGYTFGSGTRLTVV.

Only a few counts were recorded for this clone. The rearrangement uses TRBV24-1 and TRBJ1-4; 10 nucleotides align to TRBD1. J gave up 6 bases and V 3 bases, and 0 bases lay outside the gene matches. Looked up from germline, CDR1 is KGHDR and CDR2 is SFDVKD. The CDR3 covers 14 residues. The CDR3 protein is CATSDGTGDEKLFF. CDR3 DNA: TGTGCCACCAGTGATGGGACAGGGGATGAAAAACTGTTTTTT.

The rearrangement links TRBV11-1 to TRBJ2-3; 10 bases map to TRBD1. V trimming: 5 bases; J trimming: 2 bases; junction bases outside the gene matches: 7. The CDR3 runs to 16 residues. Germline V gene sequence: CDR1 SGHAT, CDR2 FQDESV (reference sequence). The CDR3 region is CASSPLDRGVTDTQYF. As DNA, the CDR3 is TGTGCCAGCAGCCCATTGGACAGGGGGGTCACAGATACGCAGTATTTT. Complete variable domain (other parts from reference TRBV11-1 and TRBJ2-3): EAEVAQSPRYKITEKSQAVAFWCDPISGHATLYWYRQILGQGPELLVQFQDESVVDDSQLPKDRFSAERLKGVDSTLKIQPAELGDSAMYLCASSPLDRGVTDTQYFGPGTRLTVL.

The CDR3 DNA sequence: TGTGCCAGCAGCCGCTCGGGCGGGGGCCCTCAGCCCCAGCATTTT. Its protein product is CASSRSGGGPQPQHF. J is TRBJ1-5 and V is TRBV3-1 (or the pseudogene TRBV3-2); maybe TRBD1 (6 bases). Germline V gene sequence: CDR1 LGHDT, CDR2 YNNKEL (reference sequence). CDR3 length: 15 residues. Trimming stripped 4 bases from V and 6 bases from J, with 16 bases between.

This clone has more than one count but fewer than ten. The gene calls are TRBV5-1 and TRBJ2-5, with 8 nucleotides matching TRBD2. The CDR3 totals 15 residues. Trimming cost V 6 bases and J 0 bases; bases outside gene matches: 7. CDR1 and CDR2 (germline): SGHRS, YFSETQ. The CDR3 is CASTGGAGHQETQYF. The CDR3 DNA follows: TGCGCCAGCACGGGGGGGGCGGGACACCAAGAGACCCAGTACTTC.

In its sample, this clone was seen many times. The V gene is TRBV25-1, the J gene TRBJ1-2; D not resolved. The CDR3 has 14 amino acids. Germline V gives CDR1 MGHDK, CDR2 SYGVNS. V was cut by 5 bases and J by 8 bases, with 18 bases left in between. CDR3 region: CASSTPGGFWGYTF. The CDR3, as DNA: TGTGCCAGCAGTACTCCCGGCGGCTTTTGGGGCTACACCTTC.

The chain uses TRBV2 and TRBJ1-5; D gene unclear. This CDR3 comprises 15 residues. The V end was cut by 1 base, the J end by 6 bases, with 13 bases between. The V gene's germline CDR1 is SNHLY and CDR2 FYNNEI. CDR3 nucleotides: TGTGCCAGCAGTGAAGGGGCGGGTGTAGGTCAGCCCCAGCATTTT. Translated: CASSEGAGVGQPQHF. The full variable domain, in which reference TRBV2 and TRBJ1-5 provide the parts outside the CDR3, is EPEVTQTPSHQVTQMGQEVILRCVPISNHLYFYWYRQILGQKVEFLVSFYNNEISEKSEIFDDQFSVERPDGSNFTLKIRSTKLEDSAMYFCASSEGAGVGQPQHFGDGTRLSIL.

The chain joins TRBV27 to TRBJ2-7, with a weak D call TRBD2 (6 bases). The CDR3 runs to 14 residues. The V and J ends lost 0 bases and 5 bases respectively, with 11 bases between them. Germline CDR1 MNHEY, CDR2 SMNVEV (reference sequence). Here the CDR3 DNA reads TGTGCCAGCAGTTTATCGCGGGGTCTCGACGAGCAGTACTTC. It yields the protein CASSLSRGLDEQYF.

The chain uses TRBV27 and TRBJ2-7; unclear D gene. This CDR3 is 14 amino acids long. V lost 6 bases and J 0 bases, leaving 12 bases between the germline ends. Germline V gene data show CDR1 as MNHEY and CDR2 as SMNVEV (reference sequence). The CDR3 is CASSHNPHSYEQYF. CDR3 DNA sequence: TGTGCCAGCAGCCACAACCCCCACTCCTACGAGCAGTACTTC.

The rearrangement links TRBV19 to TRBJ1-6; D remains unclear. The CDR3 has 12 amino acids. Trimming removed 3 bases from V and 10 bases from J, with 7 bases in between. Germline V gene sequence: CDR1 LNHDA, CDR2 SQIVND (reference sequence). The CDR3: CASSISQSPLHF. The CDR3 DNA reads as TGTGCCAGTAGTATTTCCCAATCACCCCTCCACTTT.

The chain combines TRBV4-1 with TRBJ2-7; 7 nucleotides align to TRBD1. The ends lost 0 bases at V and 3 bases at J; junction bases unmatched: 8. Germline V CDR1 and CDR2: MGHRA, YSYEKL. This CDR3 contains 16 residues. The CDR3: CASSQDLWQGVYEQYF. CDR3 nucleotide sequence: TGCGCCAGCAGCCAAGATCTTTGGCAGGGGGTCTACGAGCAGTACTTC.

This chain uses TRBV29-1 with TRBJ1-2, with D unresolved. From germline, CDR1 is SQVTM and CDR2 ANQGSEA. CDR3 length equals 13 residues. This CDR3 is CGDVGRSGYGYTF. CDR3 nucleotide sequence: TGCGGTGACGTGGGCAGGTCAGGATATGGCTACACCTTC.

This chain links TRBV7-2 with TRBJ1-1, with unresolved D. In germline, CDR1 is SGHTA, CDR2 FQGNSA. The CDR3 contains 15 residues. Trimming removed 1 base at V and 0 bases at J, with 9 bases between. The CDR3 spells CASSLGSLLNTEAFF. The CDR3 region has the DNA TGTGCCAGCAGCTTAGGGAGCCTCCTGAACACTGAAGCTTTCTTT.

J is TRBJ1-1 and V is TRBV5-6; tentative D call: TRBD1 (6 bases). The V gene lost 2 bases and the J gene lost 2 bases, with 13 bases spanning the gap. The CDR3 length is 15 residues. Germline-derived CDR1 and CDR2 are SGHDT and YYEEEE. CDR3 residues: CASSLQGGGNTEAFF. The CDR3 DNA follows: TGTGCCAGCAGCTTACAGGGTGGGGGAAACACTGAAGCTTTCTTT.

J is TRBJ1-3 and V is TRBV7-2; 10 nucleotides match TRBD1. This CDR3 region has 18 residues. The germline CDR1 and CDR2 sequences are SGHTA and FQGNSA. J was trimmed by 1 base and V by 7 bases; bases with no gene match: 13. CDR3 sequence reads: CASTPEGTGVVSGNTIYF. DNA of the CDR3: TGTGCCAGCACCCCGGAAGGGACAGGGGTTGTGTCTGGAAACACCATATATTTT.

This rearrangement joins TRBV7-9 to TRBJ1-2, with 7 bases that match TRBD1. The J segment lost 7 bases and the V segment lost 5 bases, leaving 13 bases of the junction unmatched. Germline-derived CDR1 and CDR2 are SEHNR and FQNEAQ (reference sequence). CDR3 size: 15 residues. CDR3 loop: CASSQAGPGGSGYTF. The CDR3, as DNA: TGTGCCAGCAGCCAGGCGGGGCCAGGGGGGTCTGGCTACACCTTC. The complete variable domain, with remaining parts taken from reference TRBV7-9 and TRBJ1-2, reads DTGVSQNPRHKITKRGQNVTFRCDPISEHNRLYWYRQTLGQGPEFLTYFQNEAQLEKSRLLSDRFSAERPKGSFSTLEIQRTEQGDSAMYLCASSQAGPGGSGYTFGSGTRLTVV.

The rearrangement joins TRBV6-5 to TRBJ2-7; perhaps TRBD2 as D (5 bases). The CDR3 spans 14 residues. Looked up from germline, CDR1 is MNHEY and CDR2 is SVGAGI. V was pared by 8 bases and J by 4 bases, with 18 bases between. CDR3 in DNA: TGTGCCAGCTCCCCCCAAGGTCCGGGGTACGAGCAGTACTTC. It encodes CASSPQGPGYEQYF.

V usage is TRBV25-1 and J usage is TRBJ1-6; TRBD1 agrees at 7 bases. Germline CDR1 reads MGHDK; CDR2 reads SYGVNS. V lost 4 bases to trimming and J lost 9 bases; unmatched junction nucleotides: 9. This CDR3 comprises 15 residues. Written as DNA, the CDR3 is TGTGCCAGCAGTGTCTCAGGGGGACGGGGTTCACCCCTCCACTTT. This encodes CASSVSGGRGSPLHF.

The CDR3 DNA is TGCAGTGCTAGTTGGGAGGGCCGGGGAGATACGCAGTATTTT. Protein product: CSASWEGRGDTQYF. The chain joins TRBV20-1 to TRBJ2-3, with 7 bases matching TRBD2. V lost 3 bases, J lost 5 bases, and 8 bases stayed unmatched. The CDR3 has 14 amino acids. Per germline, CDR1 DFQATT and CDR2 SNEGSKA (reference sequence).

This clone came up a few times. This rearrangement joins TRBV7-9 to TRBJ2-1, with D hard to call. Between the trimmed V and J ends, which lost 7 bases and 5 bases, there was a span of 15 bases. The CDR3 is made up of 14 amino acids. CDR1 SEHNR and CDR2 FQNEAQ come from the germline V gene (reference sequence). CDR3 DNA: TGTGCCAGCACCAGGAGCCCCAGACACAATGAGCAGTTCTTC. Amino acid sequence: CASTRSPRHNEQFF.

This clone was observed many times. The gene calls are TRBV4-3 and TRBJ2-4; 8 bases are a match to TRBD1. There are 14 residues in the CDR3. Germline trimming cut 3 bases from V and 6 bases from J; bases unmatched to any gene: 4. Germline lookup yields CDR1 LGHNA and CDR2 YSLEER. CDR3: CASSQADRGNIQYF. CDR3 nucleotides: TGCGCCAGCAGCCAGGCCGACAGGGGAAACATTCAGTACTTC.

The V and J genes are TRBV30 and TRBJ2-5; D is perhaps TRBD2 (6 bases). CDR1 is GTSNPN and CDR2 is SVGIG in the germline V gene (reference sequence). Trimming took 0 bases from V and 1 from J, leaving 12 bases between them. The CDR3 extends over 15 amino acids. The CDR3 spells CAWSVGAGLQETQYF. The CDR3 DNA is TGTGCCTGGAGTGTAGGTGCGGGGCTCCAAGAGACCCAGTACTTC. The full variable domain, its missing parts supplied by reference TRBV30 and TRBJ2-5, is SQTIHQWPATLVQPVGSPLSLECTVEGTSNPNLYWYRQAAGRGLQLLFYSVGIGQISSEVPQNLSASRPQDRQFILSSKKLLLSDSGFYLCAWSVGAGLQETQYFGPGTRLLVL.

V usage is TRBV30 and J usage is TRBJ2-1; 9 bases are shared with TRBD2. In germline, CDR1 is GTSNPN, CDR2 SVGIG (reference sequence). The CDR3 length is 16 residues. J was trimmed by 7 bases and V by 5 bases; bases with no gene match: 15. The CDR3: CAWRLISGSLSNEQFF. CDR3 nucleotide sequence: TGTGCCTGGCGCCTGATTAGCGGGAGTTTGAGTAATGAGCAGTTCTTC.

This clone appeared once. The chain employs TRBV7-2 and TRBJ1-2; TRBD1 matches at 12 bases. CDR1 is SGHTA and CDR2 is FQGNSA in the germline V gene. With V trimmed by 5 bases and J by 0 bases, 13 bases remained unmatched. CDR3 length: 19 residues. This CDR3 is CASSAGTGGASLANYGYTF. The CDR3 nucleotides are TGTGCCAGCAGCGCCGGGACAGGGGGCGCATCTTTAGCTAACTATGGCTACACCTTC.

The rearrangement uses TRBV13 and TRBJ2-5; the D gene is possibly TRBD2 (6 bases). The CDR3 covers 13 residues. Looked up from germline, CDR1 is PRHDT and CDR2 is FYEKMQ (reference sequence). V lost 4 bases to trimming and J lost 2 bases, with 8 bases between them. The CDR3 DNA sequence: TGTGCCAGCAGCTGGGGGGTGCAAGAGACCCAGTACTTC. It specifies CASSWGVQETQYF.

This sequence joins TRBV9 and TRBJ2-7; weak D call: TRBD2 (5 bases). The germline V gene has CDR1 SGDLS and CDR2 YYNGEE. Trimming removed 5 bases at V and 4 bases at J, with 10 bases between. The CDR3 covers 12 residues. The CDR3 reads CASSEGGYEQYF. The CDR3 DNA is TGTGCCAGCAGTGAGGGTGGGTACGAGCAGTACTTC.